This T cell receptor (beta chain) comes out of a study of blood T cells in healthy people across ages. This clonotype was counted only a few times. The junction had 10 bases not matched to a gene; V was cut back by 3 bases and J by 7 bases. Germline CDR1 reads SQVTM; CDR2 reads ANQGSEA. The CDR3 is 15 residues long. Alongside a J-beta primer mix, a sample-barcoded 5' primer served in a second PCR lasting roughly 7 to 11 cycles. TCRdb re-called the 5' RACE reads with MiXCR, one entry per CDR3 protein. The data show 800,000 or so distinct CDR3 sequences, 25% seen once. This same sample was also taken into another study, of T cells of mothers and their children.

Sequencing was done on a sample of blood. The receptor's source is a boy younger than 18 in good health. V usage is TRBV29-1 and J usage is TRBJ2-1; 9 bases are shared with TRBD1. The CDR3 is CSVDNRDRVRNEQFF. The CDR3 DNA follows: TGCAGCGTTGATAACCGGGACAGGGTGAGGAATGAGCAGTTCTTC.